Presented here are 21 T cell receptor beta chains from one specimen sequenced in a study of human CD4 T cells and Enterobacteriaceae. Using immunoSEQ multiplex PCR, the repertoire was profiled, and TCRdb retains in-frame clones only, with some absent. This table has about 26,000 clones, about 82% appearing once. All CD4+ cells other than CD45RA+CCR7+CD95- naive cells were sorted as memory, over 95% pure. The specimen sequenced was memory CD4+ T cells from blood. The source is a human donor in good health.

In DNA form, the CDR3 reads TGTGCCAGCAGCCAGAGGCAAACTAGCGGGAGTGCAGATACGCAGTATTTT. Translation gives CASSQRQTSGSADTQYF. The chain has TRBV21-1 and TRBJ2-3; the table names TRBD2, a call not compared with the DNA. TRBV21-1 is marked as a pseudogene. The CDR3 totals 17 residues.

The gene calls are TRBV6-4 and TRBJ1-2; weak D call: TRBD1 (6 bases). V dropped 0 bases and J dropped 4 bases, with 9 bases sitting between them. The CDR3 is made up of 14 amino acids. Germline V gene lookup returns CDR1 MRHNA and CDR2 SNTAGT. CDR3 in DNA: TGTGCCAGCAGTGACTCGACAGGATCCTATGGCTACACCTTC. Translating it yields CASSDSTGSYGYTF.

This chain connects TRBV6-5 to TRBJ1-1; D may be TRBD1 (5 bases). V was cut by 7 bases and J by 6 bases, with 21 bases left in between. This CDR3 is built from 15 residues. Germline CDR1 MNHEY, CDR2 SVGAGI. DNA of the CDR3: TGTGCCAGCACTCGCAGGGCCCGGGGTACCGCTGAAGCTTTCTTT. It specifies CASTRRARGTAEAFF.

The CDR3 spells CASSSPSGQVPYEQYF. The CDR3 coding sequence is TGTGCCAGCAGTTCCCCCTCGGGACAAGTACCATACGAGCAGTACTTC. The gene calls are TRBV28 and TRBJ2-7; D is possibly TRBD1 (6 bases). Trimming stripped 4 bases from V and 4 bases from J, with 20 bases between. The V gene's germline CDR1 is MDHEN and CDR2 SYDVKM. The CDR3 covers 16 residues.

V is TRBV27 and J is TRBJ2-6; D possibly corresponds to TRBD1 (5 bases). The V and J ends lost 4 bases and 0 bases respectively, with 13 bases between them. Germline-derived CDR1 and CDR2 are MNHEY and SMNVEV (reference sequence). This CDR3 is 17 amino acids long. CDR3 in amino acids: CASSSRQISSGANVLTF. The CDR3 bases are TGTGCCAGCAGTTCAAGACAGATTAGCTCTGGGGCCAACGTCCTGACTTTC.

The chain has TRBV29-1 and TRBJ2-6; perhaps D is TRBD1 or TRBD2 (5 bases each). The CDR3 is 14 amino acids. Germline V lookup: CDR1 SQVTM, CDR2 ANQGSEA. The V end lost 6 bases, the J end lost 4 bases, and 13 bases lay between the germline ends. The CDR3 sequence: CSVGTPGGANVLTF. The CDR3 DNA sequence: TGCAGCGTAGGGACCCCGGGGGGGGCCAACGTCCTGACTTTC. Full variable domain (rest looked up from reference TRBV29-1 and TRBJ2-6): SAVISQKPSRDICQRGTSLTIQCQVDSQVTMMFWYRQQPGQSLTLIATANQGSEATYESGFVIDKFPISRPNLTFSTLTVSNMSPEDSSIYLCSVGTPGGANVLTFGAGSRLTVL.

Worth noting for this clone: One junction end disagrees with the germline gene, perhaps due to a read error. The J gene is TRBJ2-1, the V gene TRBV11-2, with 8 bases aligning to TRBD1. This CDR3 has 13 residues. Per germline, CDR1 SGHAT and CDR2 FQNNGV. Here the CDR3 reads CASSLERTGHPLF. For the CDR3, the DNA is TGTGCCAGCAGCTTAGAAAGGACAGGGCATCCCCTCTTC.

This clone was seen once. The rearrangement links TRBV5-4 to TRBJ1-2, with D unclear. Trimming left V 5 bases short and J 1 base short, with 9 bases between. This CDR3 comprises 13 residues. Germline loops: CDR1 SGHNT, CDR2 YYREEE (reference sequence). The CDR3 DNA reads as TGTGCCAGCAGGGGAGGGCTTAACTATGGCTACACCTTC. As protein: CASRGGLNYGYTF.

The chain's CDR3 is CASSPPPRNGYTF. CDR3 bases: TGTGCCAGCTCACCCCCCCCTCGGAATGGCTACACCTTC. The chain employs TRBV18 and TRBJ1-2; D not resolved. The germline V gene encodes CDR1 KGHSH and CDR2 LQKENI. CDR3 size: 13 residues. The V and J ends lost 3 bases and 6 bases respectively, with 11 bases between them. Full variable domain (rest looked up from reference TRBV18 and TRBJ1-2): NAGVMQNPRHLVRRRGQEARLRCSPMKGHSHVYWYRQLPEEGLKFMVYLQKENIIDESGMPKERFSAEFPKEGPSILRIQQVVRGDSAAYFCASSPPPRNGYTFGSGTRLTVV.

The rearrangement uses TRBV7-9 and TRBJ2-1; a weak D match, TRBD2 (6 bases). Germline V gene sequence: CDR1 SEHNR, CDR2 FQNEAQ (reference sequence). The CDR3 is 17 residues long. Trimming pared 0 bases from V and 2 bases from J, leaving 14 bases between. The CDR3 is CASSLAAGTATYNEQFF. CDR3 DNA: TGTGCCAGCAGCTTAGCTGCGGGGACTGCTACCTACAATGAGCAGTTCTTC. The whole variable domain, remainder taken from reference TRBV7-9 and TRBJ2-1, is DTGVSQNPRHKITKRGQNVTFRCDPISEHNRLYWYRQTLGQGPEFLTYFQNEAQLEKSRLLSDRFSAERPKGSFSTLEIQRTEQGDSAMYLCASSLAAGTATYNEQFFGPGTRLTVL.

The rearrangement joins TRBV7-2 to TRBJ2-7; 14 nucleotides align to TRBD2. CDR3 size: 16 residues. The V gene's germline CDR1 is SGHTA and CDR2 FQGNSA. J gave up 6 bases and V 5 bases, and 9 bases lay outside the gene matches. The CDR3 nucleotides read TGTGCCAGCAGCCCCGGGACTAGCGGGGGATCCGGCGAGCAGTACTTC. The encoded protein is CASSPGTSGGSGEQYF.

This chain joins TRBV7-2 and TRBJ2-7; maybe TRBD1 (5 bases). This CDR3 region has 13 residues. V was clipped by 4 bases and J by 4 bases, with 11 bases between them. Germline V gene lookup returns CDR1 SGHTA and CDR2 FQGNSA. The CDR3 DNA is TGTGCCAGCAGCTCATTTACAGGTTACGAGCAGTACTTC. Protein: CASSSFTGYEQYF.

This clone was observed a few times. This rearrangement joins TRBV27 to TRBJ1-6; 10 bases map to TRBD1. CDR3 length: 14 amino acids. CDR1 is MNHEY, CDR2 SMNVEV, per germline (reference sequence). Unmatched junction bases numbered 3, after V lost 4 bases and J lost 9 bases. The CDR3 is CASSWDRGRSPLHF. The DNA for the CDR3 is TGTGCCAGCAGTTGGGACAGGGGCCGTTCACCCCTCCACTTT.

The genes are TRBV5-1 and TRBJ2-1; 9 bases are shared with TRBD1. CDR3 length: 18 amino acids. V shed 0 bases, J shed 3 bases, and the junction held 10 bases outside the gene matches. The germline V gene encodes CDR1 SGHRS and CDR2 YFSETQ. This chain's CDR3 is CASSLGPSGTGIYNEQFF. CDR3 coding DNA: TGCGCCAGCAGCTTGGGGCCCTCCGGGACAGGGATCTACAATGAGCAGTTCTTC. The variable domain in full, with the rest retrieved from reference TRBV5-1 and TRBJ2-1, is KAGVTQTPRYLIKTRGQQVTLSCSPISGHRSVSWYQQTPGQGLQFLFEYFSETQRNKGNFPGRFSGRQFSNSRSEMNVSTLELGDSALYLCASSLGPSGTGIYNEQFFGPGTRLTVL.

This rearrangement joins TRBV29-1 to TRBJ1-1, with D hard to call. CDR3 length equals 11 residues. V lost 7 bases and J lost 1, with 7 bases in between. Germline V gene data show CDR1 as SQVTM and CDR2 as ANQGSEA. CDR3 sequence: CSARWNTEAFF. The DNA of the CDR3 is TGCAGCGCTCGCTGGAACACTGAAGCTTTCTTT. Based on the CDR3 plus reference TRBV29-1 and TRBJ1-1, the full variable domain is SAVISQKPSRDICQRGTSLTIQCQVDSQVTMMFWYRQQPGQSLTLIATANQGSEATYESGFVIDKFPISRPNLTFSTLTVSNMSPEDSSIYLCSARWNTEAFFGQGTRLTVV.

The chain combines TRBV6-4 with TRBJ2-7; no definite D call. Deletions cut 5 bases from V and 4 bases from J, with 15 bases between. Germline CDR1 is MRHNA and CDR2 is SNTAGT. The CDR3 has 14 residues. In DNA, the CDR3 is TGTGCCAGCAGTTTACGGCCTAAAAGATACGAGCAGTACTTC. Residues: CASSLRPKRYEQYF.

This rearrangement joins TRBV11-2 to TRBJ1-1, with unresolved D. CDR3 size: 13 residues. V was pared by 3 bases and J by 5 bases, with 10 bases between. Germline V lookup: CDR1 SGHAT, CDR2 FQNNGV. The DNA of the CDR3 is TGTGCCAGCAGCTTCCGGGTTGGTACTGAAGCTTTCTTT. It yields the protein CASSFRVGTEAFF. The complete variable domain, with remaining parts taken from reference TRBV11-2 and TRBJ1-1, reads EAGVAQSPRYKIIEKRQSVAFWCNPISGHATLYWYQQILGQGPKLLIQFQNNGVVDDSQLPKDRFSAERLKGVDSTLKIQPAKLEDSAVYLCASSFRVGTEAFFGQGTRLTVV.

This clone was observed a few times. The chain couples TRBV5-1 to TRBJ1-6, with a weak D call TRBD1 (6 bases). Germline V gene sequence: CDR1 SGHRS, CDR2 YFSETQ. CDR3 length: 13 amino acids. Trimming cost V 4 bases and J 5 bases, with 7 bases left between them. The CDR3 nucleotides are TGCGCCAGCAGCCGGACAGATAATTCACCCCTCCACTTT. Translation: CASSRTDNSPLHF.

The V and J genes are TRBV18 and TRBJ1-6, with 8 positions matching TRBD1. Germline values: CDR1 KGHSH, CDR2 LQKENI. V shed 2 bases and J 5 bases; nucleotides not matched to a gene: 8. This CDR3 has 17 residues. This CDR3 reads CASSPNAGGWNNSPLHF. The CDR3 DNA reads TGTGCCAGCTCACCAAACGCAGGGGGCTGGAATAATTCACCCCTCCACTTT.

The chain recombines TRBV7-9 with TRBJ2-3, with D unclear. Trimming stripped 2 bases from V and 6 bases from J, with 9 bases between. CDR1 and CDR2 (germline): SEHNR, FQNEAQ (reference sequence). The CDR3 runs 13 residues. Here the CDR3 DNA reads TGTGCCAGCAGCTTAAGACACGCGGATACGCAGTATTTT. Translated: CASSLRHADTQYF.

The chain joins TRBV9 to TRBJ2-1; 12 nucleotides line up with TRBD2. V lost 3 bases, J lost 6 bases, and 7 bases stayed unmatched. The CDR3 length is 16 residues. CDR1 SGDLS and CDR2 YYNGEE come from the germline V gene. CDR3: CASSAKLAGGGNEQFF. The DNA of the CDR3 is TGTGCCAGCAGCGCCAAACTAGCGGGAGGTGGCAATGAGCAGTTCTTC.